Listed below are T cell receptor beta chains from one sample, sequenced in a study of T-cell reconstitution after alpha-beta-depleted transplantation in children. TCRdb called the PCR reads again in MiXCR, with one record for every CDR3 protein. The sample records around 240,000 distinct CDR3 sequences, roughly 8.2% being singletons. This sample comprised PBMCs, mostly from graft donor cells, obtained 180 days after TCRalphabeta/CD19-depleted stem cell transplant. The receptors derive from a male patient younger than 18 who had a stem cell transplant for acute lymphoblastic leukemia, so the T cells may come from the graft donor. Each CDR3 is given with its conserved first and last residue. Fields, in order: V gene, D gene, J gene, clone size, CDR3 DNA, CDR3 protein. D genes are given only for firm matches. Rows give clone size only sometimes, using once, few, many, or a class for an expanded clone.

TRBV15	NA	TRBJ2-5	few	TGTGCCACCCAAAGTGGGGGGCCCTTACAAGAGACCCAGTACTTC	CATQSGGPLQETQYF
TRBV7-2	NA	TRBJ1-1	many	TGTGCCAGCAGCCCTAGACAGGACTCGTTAGCTTTCTTT	CASSPRQDSLAFF
TRBV5-1	TRBD2	TRBJ2-6	many	TGCGCCAGCAGCATTAGCGGGGGCCCGTCCTCTGGGGCCAACGTCCTGACTTTC	CASSISGGPSSGANVLTF
TRBV12-3/TRBV12-4	TRBD2	TRBJ2-7	many	TGTGCCGGTGCCGATTCTAGCGGGGGCCCACAGTACTTC	CAGADSSGGPQYF
TRBV5-1	NA	TRBJ1-6	few	TGCGCCAGCAGCTTGGCCGGGTATAATTCACCCCTCCACTTT	CASSLAGYNSPLHF
TRBV7-2	NA	TRBJ1-2	NA	TGTGCCAGCAGCTTAGTATGGGGTATCGGCAACTATGGCTACACCTTC	CASSLVWGIGNYGYTF
TRBV9	NA	TRBJ2-3	few	TGTGCCAGCAGCGTTCGGGACCTCCTCACAGATACGCAGTATTTT	CASSVRDLLTDTQYF
TRBV19	TRBD2	TRBJ2-1	NA	TGTGCCAGTAGCTACTCCCTACGGGGGGGGGCAAGTTTACTATACAATGAGCAGTTCTTC	CASSYSLRGGASLLYNEQFF
TRBV7-2	NA	TRBJ2-1	many	TGTGCCAGCAGCTTAGCTGAGGGGTACAATGAGCAGTTCTTC	CASSLAEGYNEQFF
TRBV10-3	NA	TRBJ1-3	many	TGTGCCGCCAGCTCCGGGACGGACTCTGGAAACACCATATATTTT	CAASSGTDSGNTIYF
TRBV7-4	NA	TRBJ1-4	many	TGTGCCAGCAGCTACCGAGCTGCAACTAATGAAAAACTGTTTTTT	CASSYRAATNEKLFF